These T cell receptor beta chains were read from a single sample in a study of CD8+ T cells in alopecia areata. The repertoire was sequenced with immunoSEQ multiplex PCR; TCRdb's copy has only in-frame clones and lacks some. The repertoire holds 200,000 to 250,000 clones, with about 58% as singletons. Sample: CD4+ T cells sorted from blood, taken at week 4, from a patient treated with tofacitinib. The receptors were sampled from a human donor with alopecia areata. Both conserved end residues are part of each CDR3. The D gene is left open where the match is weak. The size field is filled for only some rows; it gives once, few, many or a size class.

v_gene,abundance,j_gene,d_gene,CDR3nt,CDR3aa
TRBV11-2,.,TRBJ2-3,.,TGTGCCAGCAGTTCCGGCACAGATACGCAGTATTTT,CASSSGTDTQYF
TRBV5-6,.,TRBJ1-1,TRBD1,TGTGCCAGCAGCTTTACAGGGGACACTGAAGCTTTCTTT,CASSFTGDTEAFF
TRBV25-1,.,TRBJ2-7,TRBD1,TGTGCCAGCTTGGGACAGGGGGTCCACGAGCAGTACTTC,CASLGQGVHEQYF
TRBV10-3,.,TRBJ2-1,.,TGTGCCATCAGTGAGTCTGGGGGCGGCTACAATGAGCAGTTCTTC,CAISESGGGYNEQFF
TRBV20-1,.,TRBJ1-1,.,TGCAGTGCTAGATCTGGTCCGGCAGCTTTCTTT,CSARSGPAAFF
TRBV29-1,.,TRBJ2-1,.,TGCAGCGTTGTACCCGGGGACAATGAGCAGTTCTTC,CSVVPGDNEQFF
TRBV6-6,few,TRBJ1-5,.,TGTGCCAGCAGTTACTCGGGGGGGAATCAGCCCCAGCATTTT,CASSYSGGNQPQHF
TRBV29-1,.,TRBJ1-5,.,TGCAGCGCTCTGGACAGTAGCAATCAGCCCCAGCATTTT,CSALDSSNQPQHF
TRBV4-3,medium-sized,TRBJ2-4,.,TGCGCCAGCAGCCAACAAACCGGGACAAACATTCAGTACTTC,CASSQQTGTNIQYF
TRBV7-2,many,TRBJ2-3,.,TGTGCCAGCAGCATGGGACCCTACACAGATACGCAGTATTTT,CASSMGPYTDTQYF
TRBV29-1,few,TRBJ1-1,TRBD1,TGCAGCGTGACAGGGGAGAACACTGAAGCTTTCTTT,CSVTGENTEAFF
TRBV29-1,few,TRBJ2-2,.,TGCAGCGTTCGTTCGGACATATCCACCGGGGAGCTGTTTTTT,CSVRSDISTGELFF
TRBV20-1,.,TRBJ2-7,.,TGCAGTGGGACCGATTCCTACGAGCAGTACTTC,CSGTDSYEQYF
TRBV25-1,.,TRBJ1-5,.,TGTGCCAGCAGTGAATCCGGGAATCAGCCCCAGCATTTT,CASSESGNQPQHF
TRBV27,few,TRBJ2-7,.,TGTGCCAGCAGTTTTCGGGGGACGTCTACCTACGAGCAGTACTTC,CASSFRGTSTYEQYF
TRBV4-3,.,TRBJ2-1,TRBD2,TGCGCCAGCAGCCCTCAGGGTGGTAGCGGGGAAGAGCAGTTCTTC,CASSPQGGSGEEQFF
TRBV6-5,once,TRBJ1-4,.,TGTGCCAGCAGTCTTGGACACCTCGGGTCTGAAAAACTGTTTTTT,CASSLGHLGSEKLFF
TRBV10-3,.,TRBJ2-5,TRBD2,TGTGCCATCAGTGAGCCCTTGGGTAGCGGGGGGCGAGGTACCCAAGAGACCCAGTACTTC,CAISEPLGSGGRGTQETQYF
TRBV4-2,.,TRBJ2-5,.,TGTGCCAGCAGCCAACTAGGGGGGGAGACCCAGTACTTC,CASSQLGGETQYF
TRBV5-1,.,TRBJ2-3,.,TGCGCCAGCAGCTTGTCAACAGGGTGGGATACGCAGTATTTT,CASSLSTGWDTQYF
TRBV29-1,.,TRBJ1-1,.,TGCAGCGTTGCATATTTGTACACTGAAGCTTTCTTT,CSVAYLYTEAFF
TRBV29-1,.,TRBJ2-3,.,TGCAGCGTTGAAGAACTCCGGAGGCAGTATTTT,CSVEELRRQYF
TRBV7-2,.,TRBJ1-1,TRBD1,TGTGCCAGCAGCGTTCCCGGGACAGGGAACACTGAAGCTTTCTTT,CASSVPGTGNTEAFF
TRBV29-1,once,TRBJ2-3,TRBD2,TGCAGCGTTGGGGGTGGGCTAGCGGGGAGTACAGATACGCAGTATTTT,CSVGGGLAGSTDTQYF
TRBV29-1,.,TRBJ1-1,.,TGCAGCGTTGTTTTGGTACAGGTCACTGAAGCTTTCTTT,CSVVLVQVTEAFF
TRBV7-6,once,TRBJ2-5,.,TGTGCCAGCAGCTCAGATTGGACTCGAGAAGAGACCCAGTACTTC,CASSSDWTREETQYF
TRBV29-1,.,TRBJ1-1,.,TGCAGCGCTGGGACACCTAACACTGAAGCTTTCTTT,CSAGTPNTEAFF
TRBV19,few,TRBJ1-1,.,TGTGCCAGTAAAATAGACCCGGGGAACACTGAAGCTTTCTTT,CASKIDPGNTEAFF
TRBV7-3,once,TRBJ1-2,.,TGTGCCAGCAGCTTAACCTCGGACAGAAACTATGGCTACACCTTC,CASSLTSDRNYGYTF
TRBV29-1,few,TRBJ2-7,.,TGCAGCGTTGAAGATCTTAACAGGGGGGGCGAGCAGTACTTC,CSVEDLNRGGEQYF
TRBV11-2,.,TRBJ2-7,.,TGTGCCAGCAGTCTAGCAGACCTAGACTACGAGCAGTACTTC,CASSLADLDYEQYF
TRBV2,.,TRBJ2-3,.,TGTGCCAGCGGACGAGCAGATACGCAGTATTTT,CASGRADTQYF
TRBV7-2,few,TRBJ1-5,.,TGTGCCAGCAGCTTAGCCCCGCAGGGAATAAATCAGCCCCAGCATTTT,CASSLAPQGINQPQHF
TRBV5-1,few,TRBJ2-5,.,TGCGCCAGCAGCTTGGAGGCTTTCCAAGAGACCCAGTACTTC,CASSLEAFQETQYF
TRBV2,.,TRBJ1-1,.,TGTGCCAGCAGTTTATGGAAGGCTGAAGCTTTCTTT,CASSLWKAEAFF
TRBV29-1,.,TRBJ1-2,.,TGCAGCGTTGAGTCAACCTATGGCTACACCTTC,CSVESTYGYTF
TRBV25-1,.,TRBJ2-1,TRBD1,TGTGCCAGCAGTGAGCAGGGACAGGGGAACAATGAGCAGTTCTTC,CASSEQGQGNNEQFF
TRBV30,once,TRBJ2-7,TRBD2,TGTGCCTGGAGTGGTGGCGGGAGTCTACACGAGCAGTACTTC,CAWSGGGSLHEQYF